This T cell receptor (beta chain) was sequenced during a study of blood T cells in healthy people across ages. Study-level results: Per million T cells, TCR beta diversity dropped roughly linearly as age increased. It was found that TCR beta diversity correlated strongly with the percentage of naive T cells.

This clonotype was seen more than once but under ten times. Its matching antigen is unknown. Sample-barcoded 5' priming and a J-beta primer mix drove a second PCR of roughly 6 to 12 cycles. Each cDNA molecule was tagged by a template-switch adaptor that had 12 random nucleotides. Each of the samples gave a minimum of 3 million paired-end reads that contained CDR3. One entry per CDR3 protein, called by TCRdb with MiXCR from the 5' RACE reads. The table records about 640,000 distinct CDR3 sequences, approximately 50% of them present only once. The sequence was collected from a man aged 55 to 70 in good health. The sequenced sample consisted of blood.

The CDR3 DNA reads as TGTGCCAGCACTACGACAGGGGGCTTCTACGAGCAGTACTTC. Protein sequence: CASTTTGGFYEQYF. The chain uses TRBV25-1 and TRBJ2-7; 10 bases match TRBD1. This CDR3 comprises 14 residues. Germline lookup yields CDR1 MGHDK and CDR2 SYGVNS. The ends lost 7 bases at V and 3 bases at J; junction bases unmatched: 6.